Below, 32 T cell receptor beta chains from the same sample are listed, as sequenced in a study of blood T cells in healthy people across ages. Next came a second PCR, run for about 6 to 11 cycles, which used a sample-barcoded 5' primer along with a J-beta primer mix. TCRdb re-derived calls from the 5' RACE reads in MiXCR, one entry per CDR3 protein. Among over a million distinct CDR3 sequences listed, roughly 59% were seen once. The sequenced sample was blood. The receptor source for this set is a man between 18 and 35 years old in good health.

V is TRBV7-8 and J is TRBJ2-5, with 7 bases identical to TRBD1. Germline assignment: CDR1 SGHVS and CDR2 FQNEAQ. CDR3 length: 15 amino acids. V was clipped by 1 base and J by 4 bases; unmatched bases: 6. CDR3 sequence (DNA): TGTGCCAGCAGCTTAGGGGTGTCAGGGGGAGAGACCCAGTACTTC. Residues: CASSLGVSGGETQYF.

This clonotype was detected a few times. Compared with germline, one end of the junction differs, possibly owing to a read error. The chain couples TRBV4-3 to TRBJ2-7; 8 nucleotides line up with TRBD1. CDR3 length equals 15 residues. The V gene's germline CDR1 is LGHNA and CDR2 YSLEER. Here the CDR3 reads CASSEDRGSSREQYF. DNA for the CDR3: TGCGCCAGCAGCGAAGACAGGGGATCCTCTCGCGAGCAGTACTTC.

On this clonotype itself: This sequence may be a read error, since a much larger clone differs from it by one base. The DNA for the CDR3 is TGTGCTTCCCCCGAAAGGGCGCCGCCCCTCCACTTT. Its protein product is CASPERAPPLHF. The V and J genes are TRBV12-3 or TRBV12-4 and TRBJ1-6; D gene uncertain. The CDR3 has 12 residues.

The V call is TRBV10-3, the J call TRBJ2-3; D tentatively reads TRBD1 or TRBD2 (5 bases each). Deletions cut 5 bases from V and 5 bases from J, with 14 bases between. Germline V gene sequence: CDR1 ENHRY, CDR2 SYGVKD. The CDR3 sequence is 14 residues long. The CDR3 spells CAISSATGGDTQYF. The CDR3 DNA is TGTGCCATCAGTTCTGCCACTGGGGGAGATACGCAGTATTTT.

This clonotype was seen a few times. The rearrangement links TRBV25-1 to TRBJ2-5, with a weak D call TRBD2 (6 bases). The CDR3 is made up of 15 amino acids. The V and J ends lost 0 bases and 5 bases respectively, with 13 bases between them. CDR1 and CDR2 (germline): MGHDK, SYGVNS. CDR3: CASSEYGGLAETQYF. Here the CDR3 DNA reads TGTGCCAGCAGTGAATATGGGGGGTTGGCGGAGACCCAGTACTTC.

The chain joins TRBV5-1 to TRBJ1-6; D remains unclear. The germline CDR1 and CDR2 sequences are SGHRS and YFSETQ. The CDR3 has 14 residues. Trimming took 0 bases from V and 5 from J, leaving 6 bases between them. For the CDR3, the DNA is TGCGCCAGCAGCTTGGTATCGGATAATTCACCCCTCCACTTT. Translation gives CASSLVSDNSPLHF.

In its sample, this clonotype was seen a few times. The CDR3: CASSLWRGGANYGYTF. The CDR3 DNA reads as TGTGCCAGCAGTTTATGGCGGGGGGGAGCTAACTATGGCTACACCTTC. The chain links TRBV27 to TRBJ1-2; TRBD1 might be the D (5 bases). V was shortened by 1 base and J by 0 bases, with 12 bases between the two germline ends. The CDR3 consists of 16 residues. The germline V gene has CDR1 MNHEY and CDR2 SMNVEV (reference sequence).

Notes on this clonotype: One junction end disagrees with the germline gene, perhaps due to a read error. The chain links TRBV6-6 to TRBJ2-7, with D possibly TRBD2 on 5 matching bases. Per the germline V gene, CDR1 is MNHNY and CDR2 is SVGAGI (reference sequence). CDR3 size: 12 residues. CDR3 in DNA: TGTACCAGCAGTTGGCTAGCCAACGAGCAGTACTTC. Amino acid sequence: CTSSWLANEQYF.

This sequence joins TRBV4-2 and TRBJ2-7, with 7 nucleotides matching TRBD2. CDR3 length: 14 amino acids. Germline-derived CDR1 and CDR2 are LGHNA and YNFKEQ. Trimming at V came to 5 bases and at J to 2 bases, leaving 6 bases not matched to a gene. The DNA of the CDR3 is TGTGCCAGCAGCTTAGACGGGAGGCCCTACGAGCAGTACTTC. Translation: CASSLDGRPYEQYF.

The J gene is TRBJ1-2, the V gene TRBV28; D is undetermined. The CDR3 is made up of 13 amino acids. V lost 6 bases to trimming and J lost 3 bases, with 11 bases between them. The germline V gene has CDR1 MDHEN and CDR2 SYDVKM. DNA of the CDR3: TGTGCCAGCAGCGATAGACGGCACTATGGCTACACCTTC. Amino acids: CASSDRRHYGYTF.

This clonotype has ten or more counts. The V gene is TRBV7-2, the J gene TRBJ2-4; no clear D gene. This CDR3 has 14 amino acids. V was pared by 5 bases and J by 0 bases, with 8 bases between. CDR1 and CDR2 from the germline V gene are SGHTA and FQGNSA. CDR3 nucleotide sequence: TGTGCCAGCAGCGTCACGGTAGCCAAAAACATTCAGTACTTC. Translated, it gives CASSVTVAKNIQYF.

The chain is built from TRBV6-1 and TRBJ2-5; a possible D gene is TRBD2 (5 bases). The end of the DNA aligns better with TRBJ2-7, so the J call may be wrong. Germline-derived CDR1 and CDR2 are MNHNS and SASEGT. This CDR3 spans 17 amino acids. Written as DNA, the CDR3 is TGTGCCAGCAGTCCCCCCGGCGGCGGGTTGCCGTTCCACGAGCAGTACTTC. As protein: CASSPPGGGLPFHEQYF.

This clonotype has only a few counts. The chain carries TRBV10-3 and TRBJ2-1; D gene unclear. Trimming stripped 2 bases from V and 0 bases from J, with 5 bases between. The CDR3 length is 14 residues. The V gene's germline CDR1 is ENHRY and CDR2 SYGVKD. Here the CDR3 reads CAISEGGSYNEQFF. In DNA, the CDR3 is TGTGCCATCAGTGAGGGCGGCTCCTACAATGAGCAGTTCTTC.

CDR3 residues: CASSQDGDGDSYEQYF. The DNA for the CDR3 is TGCGCCAGCAGCCAAGATGGGGACGGGGACAGCTACGAGCAGTACTTC. The chain is built from TRBV4-3 and TRBJ2-7; 7 bases are shared with TRBD1. Germline V CDR1 and CDR2: LGHNA, YSLEER. The CDR3 loop spans 16 amino acids. V was pared by 0 bases and J by 3 bases, with 8 bases of the junction left unmatched.

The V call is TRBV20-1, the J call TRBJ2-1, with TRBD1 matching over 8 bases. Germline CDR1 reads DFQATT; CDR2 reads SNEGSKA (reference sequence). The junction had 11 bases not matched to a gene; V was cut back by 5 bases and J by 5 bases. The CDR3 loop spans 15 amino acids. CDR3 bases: TGCAGTGCTCCAGGGGGCAACACTTACGACAATGAGCAGTTCTTC. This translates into CSAPGGNTYDNEQFF.

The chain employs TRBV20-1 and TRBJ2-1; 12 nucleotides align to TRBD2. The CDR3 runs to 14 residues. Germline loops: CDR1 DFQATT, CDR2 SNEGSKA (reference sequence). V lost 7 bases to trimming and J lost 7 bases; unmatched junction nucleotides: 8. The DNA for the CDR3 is TGCAGTGTAATGGGACTAGCGGGTGAAAATGAGCAGTTCTTC. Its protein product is CSVMGLAGENEQFF.

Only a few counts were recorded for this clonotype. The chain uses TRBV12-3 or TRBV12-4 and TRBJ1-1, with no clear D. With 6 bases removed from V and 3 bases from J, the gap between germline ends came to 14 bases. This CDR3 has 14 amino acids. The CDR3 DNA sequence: TGTGCCAGCAGCCCCCCCACTTGGGACACTGAAGCTTTCTTT. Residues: CASSPPTWDTEAFF.

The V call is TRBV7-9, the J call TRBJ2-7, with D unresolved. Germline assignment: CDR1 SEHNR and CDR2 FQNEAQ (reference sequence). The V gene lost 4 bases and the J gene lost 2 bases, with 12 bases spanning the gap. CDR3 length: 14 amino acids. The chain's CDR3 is CASSSPLAPYEQYF. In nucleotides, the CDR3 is TGTGCCAGCAGCTCCCCCCTGGCGCCCTACGAGCAGTACTTC.

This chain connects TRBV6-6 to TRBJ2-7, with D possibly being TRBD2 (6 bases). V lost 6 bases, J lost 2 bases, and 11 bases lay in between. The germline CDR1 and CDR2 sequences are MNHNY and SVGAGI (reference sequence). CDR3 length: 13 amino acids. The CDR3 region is CASRAGPTYEQYF. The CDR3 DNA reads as TGTGCCAGCAGGGCGGGACCTACCTACGAGCAGTACTTC.

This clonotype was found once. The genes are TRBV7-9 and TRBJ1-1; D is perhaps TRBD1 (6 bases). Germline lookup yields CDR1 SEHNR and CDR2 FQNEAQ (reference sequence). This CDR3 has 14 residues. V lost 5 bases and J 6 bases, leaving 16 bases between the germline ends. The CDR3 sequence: CASSQSDRRAEAFF. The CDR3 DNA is TGTGCCAGCAGCCAAAGCGACAGGCGAGCTGAAGCTTTCTTT. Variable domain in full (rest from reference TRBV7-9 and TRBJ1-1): DTGVSQNPRHKITKRGQNVTFRCDPISEHNRLYWYRQTLGQGPEFLTYFQNEAQLEKSRLLSDRFSAERPKGSFSTLEIQRTEQGDSAMYLCASSQSDRRAEAFFGQGTRLTVV.

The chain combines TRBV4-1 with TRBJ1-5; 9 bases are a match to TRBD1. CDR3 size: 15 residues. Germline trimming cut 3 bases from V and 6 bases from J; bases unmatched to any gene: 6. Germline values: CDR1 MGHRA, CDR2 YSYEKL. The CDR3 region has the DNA TGCGCCAGCAGCCATGCCGGGACAGGGAGTCAGCCCCAGCATTTT. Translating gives CASSHAGTGSQPQHF.

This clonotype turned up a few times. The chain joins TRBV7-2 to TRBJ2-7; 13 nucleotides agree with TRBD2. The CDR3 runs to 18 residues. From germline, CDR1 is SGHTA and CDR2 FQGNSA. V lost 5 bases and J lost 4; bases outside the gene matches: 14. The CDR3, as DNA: TGTGCCAGCAGCCCCGGACTAGCGGGAGTCCGTCGACCATACGAGCAGTACTTC. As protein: CASSPGLAGVRRPYEQYF. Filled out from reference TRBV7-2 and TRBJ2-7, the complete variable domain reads GAGVSQSPSNKVTEKGKDVELRCDPISGHTALYWYRQSLGQGLEFLIYFQGNSAPDKSGLPSDRFSAERTGGSVSTLTIQRTQQEDSAVYLCASSPGLAGVRRPYEQYFGPGTRLTVT.

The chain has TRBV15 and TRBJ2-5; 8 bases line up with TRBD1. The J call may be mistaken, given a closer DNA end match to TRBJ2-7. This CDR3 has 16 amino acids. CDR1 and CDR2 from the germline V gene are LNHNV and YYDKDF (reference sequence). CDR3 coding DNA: TGTGCCACCAGCACTAGCCTAAACAGGGGGGCCTACGAGCAGTACTTC. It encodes CATSTSLNRGAYEQYF.

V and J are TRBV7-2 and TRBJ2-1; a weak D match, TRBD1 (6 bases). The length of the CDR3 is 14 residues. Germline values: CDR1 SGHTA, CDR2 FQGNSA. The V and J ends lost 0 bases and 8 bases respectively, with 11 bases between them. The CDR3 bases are TGTGCCAGCAGCTTAGCGCAGGGGACATATGAGCAGTTCTTC. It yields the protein CASSLAQGTYEQFF.

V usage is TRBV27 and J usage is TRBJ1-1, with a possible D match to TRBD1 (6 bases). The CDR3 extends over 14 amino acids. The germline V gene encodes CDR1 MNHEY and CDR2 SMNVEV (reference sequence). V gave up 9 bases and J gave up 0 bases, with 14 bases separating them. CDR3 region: CASQTGGMNTEAFF. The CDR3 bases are TGTGCCAGTCAGACAGGAGGCATGAACACTGAAGCTTTCTTT.

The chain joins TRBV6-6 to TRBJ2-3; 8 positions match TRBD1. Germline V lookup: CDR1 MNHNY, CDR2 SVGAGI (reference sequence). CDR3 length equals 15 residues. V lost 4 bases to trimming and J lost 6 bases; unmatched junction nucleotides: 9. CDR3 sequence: CASSSGQERMDTQYF. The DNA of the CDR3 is TGTGCCAGCAGTTCGGGACAGGAAAGGATGGATACGCAGTATTTT.

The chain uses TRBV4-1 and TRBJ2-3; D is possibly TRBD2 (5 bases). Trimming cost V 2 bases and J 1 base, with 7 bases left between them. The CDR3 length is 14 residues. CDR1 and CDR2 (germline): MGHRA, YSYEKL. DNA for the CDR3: TGCGCCAGCAGCCAACAAGCGGGCACAGATACGCAGTATTTT. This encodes CASSQQAGTDTQYF.

The CDR3 coding sequence is TGCGCCAGCAGCCAAGAAGCCCGAGTGTATGGCTACACCTTC. Encoded protein: CASSQEARVYGYTF. The rearrangement links TRBV4-3 to TRBJ1-2; D gene uncertain. The CDR3 runs to 14 residues. Germline V gene lookup returns CDR1 LGHNA and CDR2 YSLEER. V lost 0 bases, J lost 5 bases, and 10 bases lay in between.

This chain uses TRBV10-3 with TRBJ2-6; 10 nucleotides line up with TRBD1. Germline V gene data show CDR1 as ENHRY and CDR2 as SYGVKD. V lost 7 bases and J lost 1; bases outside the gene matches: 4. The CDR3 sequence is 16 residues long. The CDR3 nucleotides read TGTGCCATCAAAGGGGACAGGGGTTCTGGGGCCAACGTCCTGACTTTC. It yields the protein CAIKGDRGSGANVLTF.

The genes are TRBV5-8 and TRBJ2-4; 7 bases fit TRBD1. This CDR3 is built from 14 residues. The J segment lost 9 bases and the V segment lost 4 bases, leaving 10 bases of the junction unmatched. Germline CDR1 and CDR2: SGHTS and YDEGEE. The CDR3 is CASSRRGTAGIQYF. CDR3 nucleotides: TGTGCCAGCAGCAGAAGGGGGACAGCTGGCATTCAGTACTTC.

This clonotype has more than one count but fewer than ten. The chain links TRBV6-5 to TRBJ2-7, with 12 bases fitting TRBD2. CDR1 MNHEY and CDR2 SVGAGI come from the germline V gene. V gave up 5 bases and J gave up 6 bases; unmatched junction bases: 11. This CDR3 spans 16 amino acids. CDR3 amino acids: CASSPQTSGSVSEQYF. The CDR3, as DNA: TGTGCCAGCAGTCCCCAGACTAGCGGGAGTGTCAGCGAGCAGTACTTC.

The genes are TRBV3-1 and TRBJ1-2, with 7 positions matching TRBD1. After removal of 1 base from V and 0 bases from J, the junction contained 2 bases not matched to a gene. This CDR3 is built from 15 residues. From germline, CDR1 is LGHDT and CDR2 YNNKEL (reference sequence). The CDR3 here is CASSQGDRANYGYTF. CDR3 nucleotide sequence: TGTGCCAGCAGCCAAGGGGACAGAGCTAACTATGGCTACACCTTC.